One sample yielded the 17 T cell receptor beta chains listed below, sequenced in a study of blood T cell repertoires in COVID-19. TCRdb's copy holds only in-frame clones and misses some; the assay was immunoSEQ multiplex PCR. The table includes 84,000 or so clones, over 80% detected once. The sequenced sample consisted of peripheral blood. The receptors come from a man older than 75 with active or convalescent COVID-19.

The CDR3 reads CASSDSGGGYNEQFF. The CDR3 coding sequence is TGTGCCAGCAGTGATAGCGGGGGAGGATACAATGAGCAGTTCTTC. The chain links TRBV25-1 to TRBJ2-1; 9 positions agree with TRBD2. V lost 3 bases, J lost 4 bases, and 4 bases stayed unmatched. CDR1 and CDR2 (germline): MGHDK, SYGVNS. The CDR3 sequence is 15 residues long.

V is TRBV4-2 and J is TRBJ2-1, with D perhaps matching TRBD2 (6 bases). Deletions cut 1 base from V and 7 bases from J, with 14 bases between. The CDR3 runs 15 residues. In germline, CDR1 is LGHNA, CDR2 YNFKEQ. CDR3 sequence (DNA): TGTGCCAGCAGCCAAGCCCCTAGCGATTCGAATGAGCAGTTCTTC. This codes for CASSQAPSDSNEQFF.

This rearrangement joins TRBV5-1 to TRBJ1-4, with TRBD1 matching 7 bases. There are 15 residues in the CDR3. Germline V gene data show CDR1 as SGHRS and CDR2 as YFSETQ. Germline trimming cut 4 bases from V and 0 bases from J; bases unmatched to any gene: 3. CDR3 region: CASSGGTATNEKLFF. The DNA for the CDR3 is TGCGCCAGCAGCGGCGGGACAGCAACTAATGAAAAACTGTTTTTT.

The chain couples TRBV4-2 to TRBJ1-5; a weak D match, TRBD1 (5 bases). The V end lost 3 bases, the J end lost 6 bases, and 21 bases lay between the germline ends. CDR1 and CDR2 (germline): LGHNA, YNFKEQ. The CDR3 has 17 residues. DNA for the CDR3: TGTGCCAGCAGCCAGGAGCTTGCCGCAGGGCTAGGTCAGCCCCAGCATTTT. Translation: CASSQELAAGLGQPQHF.

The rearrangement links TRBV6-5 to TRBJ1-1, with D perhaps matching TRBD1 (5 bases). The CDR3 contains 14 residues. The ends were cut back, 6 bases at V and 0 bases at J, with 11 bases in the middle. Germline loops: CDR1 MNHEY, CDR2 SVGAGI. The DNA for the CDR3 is TGTGCCAGCAGAGGGGATTTTTTGAACACTGAAGCTTTCTTT. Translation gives CASRGDFLNTEAFF.

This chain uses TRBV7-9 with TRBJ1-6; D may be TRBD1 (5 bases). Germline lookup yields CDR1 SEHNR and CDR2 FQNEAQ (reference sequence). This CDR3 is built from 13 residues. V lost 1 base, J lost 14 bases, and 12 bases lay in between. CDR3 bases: TGTGCCAGCAGCTTAGACAGGAGAAGATCCCTCCACTTT. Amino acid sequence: CASSLDRRRSLHF.

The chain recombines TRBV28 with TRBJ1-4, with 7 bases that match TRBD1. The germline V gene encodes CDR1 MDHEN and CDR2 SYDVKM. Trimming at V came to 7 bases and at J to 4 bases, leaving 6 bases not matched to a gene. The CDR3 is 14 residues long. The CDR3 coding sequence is TGTGCCAGCAAGCCGGGACAGTTTAATGAAAAACTGTTTTTT. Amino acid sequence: CASKPGQFNEKLFF.

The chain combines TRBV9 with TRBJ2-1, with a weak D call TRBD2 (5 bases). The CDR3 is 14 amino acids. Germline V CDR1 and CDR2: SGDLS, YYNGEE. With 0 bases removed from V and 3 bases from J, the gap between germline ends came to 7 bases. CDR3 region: CASSVGGGYNEQFF. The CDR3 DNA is TGTGCCAGCAGCGTAGGAGGAGGCTACAATGAGCAGTTCTTC.

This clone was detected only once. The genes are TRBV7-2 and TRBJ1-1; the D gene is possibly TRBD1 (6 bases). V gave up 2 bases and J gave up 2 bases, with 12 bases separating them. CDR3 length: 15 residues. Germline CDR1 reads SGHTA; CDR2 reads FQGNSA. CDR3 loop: CASSLYRAVNTEAFF. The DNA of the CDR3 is TGTGCCAGCAGCTTATACAGGGCCGTAAACACTGAAGCTTTCTTT.

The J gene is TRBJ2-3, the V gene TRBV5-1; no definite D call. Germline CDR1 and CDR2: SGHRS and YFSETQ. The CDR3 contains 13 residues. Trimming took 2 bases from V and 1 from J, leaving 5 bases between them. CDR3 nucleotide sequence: TGCGCCAGCAGCTTAACAGGCACAGATACGCAGTATTTT. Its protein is CASSLTGTDTQYF.

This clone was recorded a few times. The CDR3 coding sequence is TGTGCCAGTAGTATGGGGCAGGGCGAGATCTACGAGCAGTACGTC. It encodes CASSMGQGEIYEQYV. This rearrangement joins TRBV19 to TRBJ2-7; D may be TRBD1 (5 bases). The CDR3 is 15 amino acids. V dropped 3 bases and J dropped 3 bases, with 15 bases sitting between them. Germline assignment: CDR1 LNHDA and CDR2 SQIVND (reference sequence).

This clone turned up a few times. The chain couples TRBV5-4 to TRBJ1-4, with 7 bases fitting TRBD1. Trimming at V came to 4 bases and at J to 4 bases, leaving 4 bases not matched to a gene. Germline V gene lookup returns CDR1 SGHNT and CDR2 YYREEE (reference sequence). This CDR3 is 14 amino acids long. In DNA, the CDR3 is TGTGCCAGCAGCCCACGACAGGGTAATGAAAAACTGTTTTTT. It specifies CASSPRQGNEKLFF.

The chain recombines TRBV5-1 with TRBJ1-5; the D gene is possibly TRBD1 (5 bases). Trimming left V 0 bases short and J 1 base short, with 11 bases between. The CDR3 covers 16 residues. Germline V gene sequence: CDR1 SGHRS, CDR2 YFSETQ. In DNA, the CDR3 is TGCGCCAGCAGCTTGGACGGGAGGGGCAGCAATCAGCCCCAGCATTTT. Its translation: CASSLDGRGSNQPQHF.

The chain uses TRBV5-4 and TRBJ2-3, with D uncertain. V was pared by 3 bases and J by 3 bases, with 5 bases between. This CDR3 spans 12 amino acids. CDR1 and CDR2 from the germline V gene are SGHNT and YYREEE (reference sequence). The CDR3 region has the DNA TGTGCCAGCAGCTCCGAGACAGATACGCAGTATTTT. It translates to CASSSETDTQYF.

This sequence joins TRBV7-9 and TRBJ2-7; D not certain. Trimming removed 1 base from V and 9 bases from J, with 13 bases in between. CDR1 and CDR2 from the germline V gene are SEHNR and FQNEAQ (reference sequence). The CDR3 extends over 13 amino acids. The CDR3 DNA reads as TGTGCCAGCAGCTTAGGGCCTCAGGATCGGCAGTACGTC. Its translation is CASSLGPQDRQYV.

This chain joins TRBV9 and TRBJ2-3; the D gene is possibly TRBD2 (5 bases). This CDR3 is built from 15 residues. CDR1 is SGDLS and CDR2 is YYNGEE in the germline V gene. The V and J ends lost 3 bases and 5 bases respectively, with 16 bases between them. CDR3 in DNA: TGTGCCAGCAGCGCAGCGCGGCTAGCTCAAGATACGCAGTATTTT. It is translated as CASSAARLAQDTQYF.

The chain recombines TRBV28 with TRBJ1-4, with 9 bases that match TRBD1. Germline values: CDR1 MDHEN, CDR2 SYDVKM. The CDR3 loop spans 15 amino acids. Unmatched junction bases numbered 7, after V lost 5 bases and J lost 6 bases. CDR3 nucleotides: TGTGCCAGCAGTGACTCCGGGACAGGGCATGAAAAACTGTTTTTT. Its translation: CASSDSGTGHEKLFF.